This TCR beta chain was identified in a study of vaccination effects on CD4 cells after COVID-19. General study points: Convalescent patients were few in the study, and early post-infection timepoints were absent. Long after vaccination, the clones induced by infection and by vaccine shrank markedly in size.

Antigen-specific CD4+ T cells expanded by the ViraFEST assay with viral peptide pools were then sequenced. The culture ran for about 11 days, and then CD4+ T cells were isolated. All vaccine recipients tested negative for nucleocapsid antibodies and had never contracted SARS-CoV-2 infection. Cultures used about 2 million PBMC per well, approximately 9.5 IU/ml IL-2 and about 10 ug/ml peptides. At days 3 and 7, half of the medium was exchanged for IL-2 medium. Deletions cut 0 bases from V and 4 bases from J, with 8 bases between. Germline lookup yields CDR1 SGHRS and CDR2 YFSETQ. The CDR3 is 14 amino acids. In regard to this clone: Its antigen is currently unknown.

Using immunoSEQ multiplex PCR, the repertoire was profiled, and TCRdb retains in-frame clones only, with some absent. The sample lists about 41,000 clones, roughly 82% seen once, with about 3.1% in the top ten. The receptor comes from a human donor who received a COVID-19 vaccine. The material was CD4+ T cells from PBMCs cultured with HCoV-NL63 spike peptides, obtained before COVID-19 vaccination. The V and J genes are TRBV5-1 and TRBJ1-5; D is unresolved. This CDR3 reads CASSLEGPNQPQHF. The CDR3 region has the DNA TGCGCCAGCAGCTTGGAAGGGCCGAATCAGCCCCAGCATTTT.